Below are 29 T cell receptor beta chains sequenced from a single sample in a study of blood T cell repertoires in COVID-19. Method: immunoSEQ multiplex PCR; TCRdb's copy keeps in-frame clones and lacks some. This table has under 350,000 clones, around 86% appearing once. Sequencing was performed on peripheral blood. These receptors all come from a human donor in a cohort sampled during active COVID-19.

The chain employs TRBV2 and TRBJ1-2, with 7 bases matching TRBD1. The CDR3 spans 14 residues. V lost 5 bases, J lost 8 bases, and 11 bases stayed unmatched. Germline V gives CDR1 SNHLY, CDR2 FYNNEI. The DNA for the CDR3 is TGTGCCAGCAGTTTCGACAGGGCAGATGGAGGCTACACCTTC. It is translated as CASSFDRADGGYTF.

The CDR3 reads CASSPGQLQETQYF. CDR3 coding DNA: TGCGCCAGCAGCCCCGGACAGCTACAAGAGACCCAGTACTTC. This chain links TRBV4-1 with TRBJ2-5; the D gene is possibly TRBD1 (6 bases). CDR3 length: 14 amino acids. The V gene lost 4 bases and the J gene lost 2 bases, with 11 bases spanning the gap. The germline V gene has CDR1 MGHRA and CDR2 YSYEKL.

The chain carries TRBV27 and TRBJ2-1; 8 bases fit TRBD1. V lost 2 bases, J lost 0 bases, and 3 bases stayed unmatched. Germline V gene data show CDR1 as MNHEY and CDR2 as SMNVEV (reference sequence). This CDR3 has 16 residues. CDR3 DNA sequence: TGTGCCAGCAGTTTAGACAGGGGTTCCTCCTACAATGAGCAGTTCTTC. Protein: CASSLDRGSSYNEQFF.

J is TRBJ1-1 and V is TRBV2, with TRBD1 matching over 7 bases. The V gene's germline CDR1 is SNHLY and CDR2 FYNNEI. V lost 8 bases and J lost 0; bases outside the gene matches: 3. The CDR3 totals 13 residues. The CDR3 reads CASRTGMNTEAFF. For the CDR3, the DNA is TGTGCCAGCCGGACAGGTATGAACACTGAAGCTTTCTTT.

The CDR3 sequence: CASRLTSGSYEQYF. CDR3 nucleotides: TGTGCCAGCCGACTCACTAGCGGGTCCTACGAGCAGTACTTC. The chain couples TRBV3-1 (or the pseudogene TRBV3-2) to TRBJ2-7, with 9 bases fitting TRBD2. Trimming took 8 bases from V and 1 from J; bases not matched to a gene: 6. The germline V gene encodes CDR1 LGHDT and CDR2 YNNKEL (reference sequence). The CDR3 has 14 amino acids.

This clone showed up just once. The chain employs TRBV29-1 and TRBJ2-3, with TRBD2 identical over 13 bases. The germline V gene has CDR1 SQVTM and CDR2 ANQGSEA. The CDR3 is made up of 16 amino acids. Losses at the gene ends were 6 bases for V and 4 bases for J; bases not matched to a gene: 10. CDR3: CSVPGGGLAGSDTQYF. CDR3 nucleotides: TGCAGCGTACCAGGGGGGGGACTAGCGGGATCAGATACGCAGTATTTT.

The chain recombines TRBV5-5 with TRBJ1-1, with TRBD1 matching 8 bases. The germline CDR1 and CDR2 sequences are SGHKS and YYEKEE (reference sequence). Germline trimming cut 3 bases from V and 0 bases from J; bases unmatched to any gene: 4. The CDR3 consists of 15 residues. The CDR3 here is CASSWGQVMNTEAFF. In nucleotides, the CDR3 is TGTGCCAGCAGCTGGGGACAGGTCATGAACACTGAAGCTTTCTTT.

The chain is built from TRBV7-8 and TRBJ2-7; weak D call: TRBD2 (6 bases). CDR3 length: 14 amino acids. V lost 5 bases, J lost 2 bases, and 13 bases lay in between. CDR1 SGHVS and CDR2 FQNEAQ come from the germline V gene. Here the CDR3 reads CASSPFSGPYEQYF. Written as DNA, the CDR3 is TGTGCCAGCAGCCCTTTTAGCGGCCCCTACGAGCAGTACTTC. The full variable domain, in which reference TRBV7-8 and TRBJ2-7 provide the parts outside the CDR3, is GAGVSQSPRYKVAKRGQDVALRCDPISGHVSLFWYQQALGQGPEFLTYFQNEAQLDKSGLPSDRFFAERPEGSVSTLKIQRTQQEDSAVYLCASSPFSGPYEQYFGPGTRLTVT.

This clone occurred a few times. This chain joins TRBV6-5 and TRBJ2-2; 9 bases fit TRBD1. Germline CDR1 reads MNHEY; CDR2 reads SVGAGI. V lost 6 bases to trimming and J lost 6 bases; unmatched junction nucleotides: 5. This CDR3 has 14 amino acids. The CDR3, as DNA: TGTGCCAGCAGGGGACAGGGTTCGGCCGGGGAGCTGTTTTTT. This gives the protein CASRGQGSAGELFF.

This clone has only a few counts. CDR3 sequence: CASSLGGYEQFF. CDR3 DNA sequence: TGTGCCAGCAGCTTAGGCGGATATGAGCAGTTCTTC. This chain joins TRBV7-9 and TRBJ2-1; D uncertain. This CDR3 contains 12 residues. The V gene's germline CDR1 is SEHNR and CDR2 FQNEAQ (reference sequence). Trimming took 1 base from V and 8 from J, leaving 6 bases between them. Based on the CDR3 plus reference TRBV7-9 and TRBJ2-1, the full variable domain is DTGVSQNPRHKITKRGQNVTFRCDPISEHNRLYWYRQTLGQGPEFLTYFQNEAQLEKSRLLSDRFSAERPKGSFSTLEIQRTEQGDSAMYLCASSLGGYEQFFGPGTRLTVL.

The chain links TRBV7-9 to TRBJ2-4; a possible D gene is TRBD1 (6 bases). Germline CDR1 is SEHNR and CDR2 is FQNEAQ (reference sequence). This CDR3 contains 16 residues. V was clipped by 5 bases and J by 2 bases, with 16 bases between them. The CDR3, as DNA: TGTGCCAGCAGCCCTCAGGGGCACGAGACCAAAAACATTCAGTACTTC. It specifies CASSPQGHETKNIQYF.

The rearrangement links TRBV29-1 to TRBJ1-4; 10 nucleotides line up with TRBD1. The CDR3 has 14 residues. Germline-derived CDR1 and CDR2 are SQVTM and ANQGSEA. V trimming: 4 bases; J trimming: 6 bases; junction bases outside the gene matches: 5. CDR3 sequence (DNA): TGCAGCGTTGGCCTCGGGACAGGGGATGAAAAACTGTTTTTT. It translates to CSVGLGTGDEKLFF. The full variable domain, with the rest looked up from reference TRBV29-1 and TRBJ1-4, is SAVISQKPSRDICQRGTSLTIQCQVDSQVTMMFWYRQQPGQSLTLIATANQGSEATYESGFVIDKFPISRPNLTFSTLTVSNMSPEDSSIYLCSVGLGTGDEKLFFGSGTQLSVL.

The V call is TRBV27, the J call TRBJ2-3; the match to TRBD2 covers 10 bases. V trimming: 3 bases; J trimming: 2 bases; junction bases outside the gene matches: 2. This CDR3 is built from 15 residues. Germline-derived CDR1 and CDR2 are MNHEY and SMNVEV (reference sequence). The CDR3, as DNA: TGTGCCAGCAGTTTGGGACTAGCGCTCACAGATACGCAGTATTTT. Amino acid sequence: CASSLGLALTDTQYF.

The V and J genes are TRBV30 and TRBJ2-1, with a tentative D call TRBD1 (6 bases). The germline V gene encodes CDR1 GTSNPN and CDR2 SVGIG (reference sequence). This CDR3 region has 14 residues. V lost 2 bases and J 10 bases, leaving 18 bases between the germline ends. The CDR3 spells CAWSRDNPPREQFF. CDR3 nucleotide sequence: TGTGCCTGGAGTAGGGACAACCCTCCCCGAGAGCAGTTCTTC. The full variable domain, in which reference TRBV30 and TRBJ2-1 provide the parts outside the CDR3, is SQTIHQWPATLVQPVGSPLSLECTVEGTSNPNLYWYRQAAGRGLQLLFYSVGIGQISSEVPQNLSASRPQDRQFILSSKKLLLSDSGFYLCAWSRDNPPREQFFGPGTRLTVL.

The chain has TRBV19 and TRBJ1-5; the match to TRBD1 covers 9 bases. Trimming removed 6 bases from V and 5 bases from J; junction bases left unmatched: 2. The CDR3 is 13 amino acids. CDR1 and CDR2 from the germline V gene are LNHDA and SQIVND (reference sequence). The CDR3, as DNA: TGTGCCAGTAGGGGACAGGGCTATCAGCCCCAGCATTTT. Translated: CASRGQGYQPQHF.

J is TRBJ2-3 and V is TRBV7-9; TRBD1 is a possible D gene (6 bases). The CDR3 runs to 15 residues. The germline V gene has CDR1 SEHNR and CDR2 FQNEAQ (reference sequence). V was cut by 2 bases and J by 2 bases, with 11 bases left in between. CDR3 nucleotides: TGTGCCAGCAGCTTACTCCAGGGGAACACAGATACGCAGTATTTT. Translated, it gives CASSLLQGNTDTQYF.

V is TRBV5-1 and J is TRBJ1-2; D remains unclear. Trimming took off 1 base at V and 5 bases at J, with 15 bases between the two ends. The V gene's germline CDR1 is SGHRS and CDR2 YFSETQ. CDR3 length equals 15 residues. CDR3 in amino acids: CASSLNPGEIYGYTF. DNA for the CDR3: TGCGCCAGCAGCTTGAATCCGGGAGAAATATATGGCTACACCTTC.

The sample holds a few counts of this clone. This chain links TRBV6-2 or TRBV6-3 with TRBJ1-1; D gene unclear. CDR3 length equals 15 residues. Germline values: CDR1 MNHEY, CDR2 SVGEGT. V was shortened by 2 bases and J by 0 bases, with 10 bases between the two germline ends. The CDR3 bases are TGTGCCAGCAGTTACGATAGACTCGTGAACACTGAAGCTTTCTTT. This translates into CASSYDRLVNTEAFF.

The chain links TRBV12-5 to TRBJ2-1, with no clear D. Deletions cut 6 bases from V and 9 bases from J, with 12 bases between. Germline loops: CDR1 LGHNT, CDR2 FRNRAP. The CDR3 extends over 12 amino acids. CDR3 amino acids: CASGTLLSEQFF. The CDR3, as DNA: TGTGCTAGTGGAACGCTACTAAGTGAGCAGTTCTTC.

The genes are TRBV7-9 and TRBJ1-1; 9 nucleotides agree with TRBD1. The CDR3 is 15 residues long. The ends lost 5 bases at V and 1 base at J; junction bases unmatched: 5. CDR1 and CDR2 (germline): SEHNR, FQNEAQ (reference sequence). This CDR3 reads CASSHDRGWNTEAFF. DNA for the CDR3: TGTGCCAGCAGCCACGACAGGGGGTGGAACACTGAAGCTTTCTTT.

CDR3 in DNA: TGTGCCAGCAGCCCCAGCCCCCGGGAGGGGTACAATGAGCAGTTCTTC. Protein sequence: CASSPSPREGYNEQFF. The rearrangement joins TRBV9 to TRBJ2-1; the match to TRBD2 covers 8 bases. V lost 4 bases to trimming and J lost 4 bases; unmatched junction nucleotides: 10. Germline CDR1 is SGDLS and CDR2 is YYNGEE. This CDR3 contains 16 residues.

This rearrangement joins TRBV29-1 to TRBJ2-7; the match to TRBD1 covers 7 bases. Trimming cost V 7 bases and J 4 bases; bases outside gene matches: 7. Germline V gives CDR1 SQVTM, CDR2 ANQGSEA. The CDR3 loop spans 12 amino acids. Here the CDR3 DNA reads TGCAGCGGCAGGGGGTTCAATTACGAGCAGTACTTC. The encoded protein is CSGRGFNYEQYF.

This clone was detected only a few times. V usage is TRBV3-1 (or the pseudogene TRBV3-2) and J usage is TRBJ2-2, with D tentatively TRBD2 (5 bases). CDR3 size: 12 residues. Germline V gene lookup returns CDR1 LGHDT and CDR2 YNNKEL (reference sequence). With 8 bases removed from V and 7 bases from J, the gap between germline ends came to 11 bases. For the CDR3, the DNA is TGTGCCAGCCTTAGTGGAGGCGGGGAGCTGTTTTTT. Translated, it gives CASLSGGGELFF.

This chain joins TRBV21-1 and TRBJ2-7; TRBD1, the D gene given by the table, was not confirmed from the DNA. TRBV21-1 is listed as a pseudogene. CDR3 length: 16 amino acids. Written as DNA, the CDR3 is TGTGCCAGCAGCAAGGTCCGGGACAAGAGCTCCTACGAGCAGTACTTC. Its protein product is CASSKVRDKSSYEQYF.

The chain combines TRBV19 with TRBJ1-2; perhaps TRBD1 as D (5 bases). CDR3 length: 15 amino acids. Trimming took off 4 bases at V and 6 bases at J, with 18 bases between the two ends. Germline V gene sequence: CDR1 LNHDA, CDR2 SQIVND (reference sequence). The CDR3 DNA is TGTGCCAGTAGTAACGGTCGATCAGGGATCGATGGCTACACCTTC. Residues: CASSNGRSGIDGYTF.

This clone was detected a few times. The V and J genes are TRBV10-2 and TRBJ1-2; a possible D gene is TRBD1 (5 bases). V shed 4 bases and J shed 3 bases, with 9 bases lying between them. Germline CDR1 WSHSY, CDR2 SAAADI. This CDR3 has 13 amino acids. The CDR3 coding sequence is TGCGCCAGCAGTGGACAGACAGACTATGGCTACACCTTC. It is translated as CASSGQTDYGYTF.

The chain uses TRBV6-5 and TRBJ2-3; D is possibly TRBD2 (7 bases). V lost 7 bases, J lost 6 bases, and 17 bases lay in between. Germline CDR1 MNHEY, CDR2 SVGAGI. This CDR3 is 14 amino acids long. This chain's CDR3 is CASNERGRVDTQYF. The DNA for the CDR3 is TGTGCCAGCAACGAGAGGGGGAGGGTCGATACGCAGTATTTT.

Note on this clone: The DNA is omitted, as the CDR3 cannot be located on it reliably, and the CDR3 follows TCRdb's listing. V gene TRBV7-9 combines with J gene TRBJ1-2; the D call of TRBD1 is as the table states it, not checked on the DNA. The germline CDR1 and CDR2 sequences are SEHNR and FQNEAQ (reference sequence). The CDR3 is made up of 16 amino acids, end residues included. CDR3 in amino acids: CASSLVGLGTGGSDTF.

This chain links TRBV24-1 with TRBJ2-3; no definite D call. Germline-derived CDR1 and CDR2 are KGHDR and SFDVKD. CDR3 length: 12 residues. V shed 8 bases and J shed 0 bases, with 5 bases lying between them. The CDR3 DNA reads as TGTGCCACCATGAGGAGCACAGATACGCAGTATTTT. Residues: CATMRSTDTQYF.